This T cell receptor (beta chain) was profiled in a study of blood T cell repertoires in COVID-19. Study overall: The samples span acute and convalescent COVID-19 from the United States, Italy and Spain. Nucleic acid was either cDNA or gDNA, and it came from T cells, B-cell-depleted T cells, or PBMCs.

In the authors' workflow: Amplifying reference gene primers gave estimates of nucleated cell counts. Method: immunoSEQ multiplex PCR; TCRdb's copy keeps in-frame clones and lacks some. V, J and clone size derive from that table, while D and trimming were established from the DNA sequence. Of about half a million clones in the sample, 80% to 90% were seen once. The CDR3 consists of 12 residues. The V end lost 7 bases, the J end lost 3 bases, and 11 bases lay between the germline ends. Germline V gene data show CDR1 as SQVTM and CDR2 as ANQGSEA. The specimen sequenced was peripheral blood. This clonotype was obtained from a human donor in a cohort sampled during active COVID-19. The chain couples TRBV29-1 to TRBJ2-3, with no clear D. CDR3 sequence (DNA): TGCAGCGGGATTAGCAGTACAGATACGCAGTATTTT. This sequence encodes CSGISSTDTQYF.